Presented here are 21 T cell receptor beta chains from one specimen sequenced in a study of neurological immune-mediated disorders. TCRdb re-called the 5' RACE reads with MiXCR, one entry per CDR3 protein. Of 45,000 to 50,000 distinct CDR3 sequences in the sample, approximately 3% are singletons; the top ten hold over 13%. Sample: PBMCs. The receptor source for this set is a woman in her forties or fifties with multiple sclerosis.

Of note for this clonotype: The CDR3 does not close with the conserved phenylalanine or tryptophan, likely indicating a read error. The genes are TRBV5-5 and TRBJ2-5, with D hard to call. Trimming cost V 0 bases and J 1 base, with 7 bases left between them. The CDR3 sequence is 14 residues long. Per germline, CDR1 SGHKS and CDR2 YYEKEE (reference sequence). CDR3 in DNA: TGTGCCAGCAGCTTGGCAGCTTCCCAAGAGACCCAGTACAAC. It translates to CASSLAASQETQYN.

A note on this clonotype: The junction and the germline gene differ at one end; a read error may be behind it. V usage is TRBV5-1 and J usage is TRBJ1-6; D not certain. Germline V gene sequence: CDR1 SGHRS, CDR2 YFSETQ. CDR3 size: 16 residues. In DNA, the CDR3 is TGCGCCAGCAGCGCCCGGGAGAGCTCCTATAATTCAACCCTCAACTTT. Its protein product is CASSARESSYNSTLNF.

This clonotype has ten or more counts. V is TRBV6-6 and J is TRBJ1-4; 9 bases fit TRBD1. V dropped 0 bases and J dropped 4; count of bases not matched to a gene: 9. Germline lookup yields CDR1 MNHNY and CDR2 SVGAGI (reference sequence). The CDR3 spans 18 residues. For the CDR3, the DNA is TGTGCCAGCAGTTACTCGGCCCACTCGGGACAGGGTAATGAAAAACTGTTTTTT. Translated: CASSYSAHSGQGNEKLFF.

This clonotype was detected many times. This chain links TRBV20-1 with TRBJ1-1; 8 bases are shared with TRBD1. Germline lookup yields CDR1 DFQATT and CDR2 SNEGSKA (reference sequence). The CDR3 spans 15 residues. V lost 6 bases, J lost 4 bases, and 13 bases stayed unmatched. The CDR3 DNA is TGCAGTGCCGCGACAGGGGACACCCAGGGCACTGAAGCTTTCTTT. This gives the protein CSAATGDTQGTEAFF.

This clonotype was seen many times. The chain has TRBV12-3 or TRBV12-4 and TRBJ1-2, with TRBD1 as a possible D gene (5 bases). The V and J ends lost 1 base and 2 bases respectively, with 8 bases between them. The length of the CDR3 is 14 residues. CDR3 in amino acids: CASSLVGGNYGYTF. As DNA, the CDR3 is TGTGCCAGCAGTTTAGTTGGGGGAAACTATGGCTACACCTTC.

This clonotype was found many times. The V and J genes are TRBV28 and TRBJ2-7; perhaps TRBD1 as D (6 bases). CDR3 length: 13 residues. With 6 bases removed from V and 3 bases from J, the gap between germline ends came to 12 bases. Germline V gene data show CDR1 as MDHEN and CDR2 as SYDVKM. CDR3 DNA sequence: TGTGCCAGCAGCTTTAAGACAGGCTACGAGCAGTACTTC. This translates into CASSFKTGYEQYF.

This clonotype appeared many times. The V and J genes are TRBV24-1 and TRBJ1-2; no clear D. V was trimmed by 5 bases and J by 7 bases, leaving 13 bases between them. The CDR3 has 13 residues. Per germline, CDR1 KGHDR and CDR2 SFDVKD. The CDR3: CATSGKTVGGYTF. In nucleotides, the CDR3 is TGTGCCACCAGTGGTAAAACCGTGGGTGGCTACACCTTC.

There are many counts of this clonotype. The V gene is TRBV15, the J gene TRBJ1-5; possibly TRBD1 for D (5 bases). Germline V gene data show CDR1 as LNHNV and CDR2 as YYDKDF (reference sequence). The V gene lost 5 bases and the J gene lost 4 bases, with 12 bases spanning the gap. The CDR3 length is 14 residues. The CDR3 DNA reads TGTGCCACCAGCCCCAGATGGGGGAATCAGCCCCAGCATTTT. Residues: CATSPRWGNQPQHF.

This clonotype was counted ten times or more. The J gene is TRBJ2-7, the V gene TRBV7-2; no firm D call. CDR3 length: 11 residues. Deletions cut 4 bases from V and 6 bases from J, with 7 bases between. CDR1 is SGHTA and CDR2 is FQGNSA in the germline V gene. CDR3 sequence reads: CASSSLIEQYF. The CDR3, as DNA: TGTGCCAGCAGCTCCCTTATCGAGCAGTACTTC.

This clonotype was counted many times. The rearrangement joins TRBV27 to TRBJ2-7, with TRBD1 matching 8 bases. With V trimmed by 5 bases and J by 5 bases, 20 bases remained unmatched. CDR1 is MNHEY and CDR2 is SMNVEV in the germline V gene (reference sequence). The CDR3 spans 18 residues. CDR3 residues: CASSPLPFSGDRMHEQYF. The DNA for the CDR3 is TGTGCCAGCAGTCCCTTGCCTTTCTCGGGGGACAGGATGCACGAGCAGTACTTC.

This clonotype has a count of ten or more. The chain is built from TRBV20-1 and TRBJ2-7; either TRBD1 or TRBD2 may fit D (5 bases each). CDR1 DFQATT and CDR2 SNEGSKA come from the germline V gene (reference sequence). The length of the CDR3 is 13 residues. CDR3: CRGPGDILYEQYV. The DNA of the CDR3 is TGCAGGGGGCCCGGGGATATCCTCTACGAGCAGTACGTC.

The V gene is TRBV20-1, the J gene TRBJ2-7; 12 bases line up with TRBD2. Looked up from germline, CDR1 is DFQATT and CDR2 is SNEGSKA (reference sequence). The CDR3 length is 14 residues. The V gene end was trimmed by 5 bases and the J gene end by 5 bases; junction bases not matched to a gene: 7. Here the CDR3 DNA reads TGCAGTGCTGGCGGACTAGCGGGAATCGACGAGCAGTACTTC. Its protein product is CSAGGLAGIDEQYF.

This clonotype has ten or more counts. The chain employs TRBV10-3 and TRBJ2-7; 14 bases align to TRBD2. CDR1 and CDR2 from the germline V gene are ENHRY and SYGVKD. V dropped 0 bases and J dropped 6; count of bases not matched to a gene: 10. The CDR3 has 18 residues. CDR3 sequence: CAISESAGTSGSNSEQYF. CDR3 sequence (DNA): TGTGCCATCAGTGAGTCAGCCGGGACTAGCGGGAGTAATAGCGAGCAGTACTTC.

This clonotype was found many times. The J gene is TRBJ2-5, the V gene TRBV20-1; D may be TRBD1 or TRBD2 (5 bases each). This CDR3 comprises 14 residues. Germline V lookup: CDR1 DFQATT, CDR2 SNEGSKA (reference sequence). The V end was cut by 0 bases, the J end by 1 base, with 9 bases between. The CDR3 loop is CSARDLGTQETQYF. The CDR3 region has the DNA TGCAGTGCTAGAGATCTGGGGACCCAAGAGACCCAGTACTTC.

This clonotype was recorded many times. The chain combines TRBV6-6 with TRBJ2-3, with 10 bases lining up with TRBD2. Unmatched junction bases numbered 9, after V lost 6 bases and J lost 6 bases. CDR3 length: 15 residues. Germline values: CDR1 MNHNY, CDR2 SVGAGI (reference sequence). DNA for the CDR3: TGTGCCAGCAGCCGACTAGCGGGTGGCTCCGATACGCAGTATTTT. This codes for CASSRLAGGSDTQYF.

This clonotype showed up many times. The chain has TRBV7-2 and TRBJ2-4; 14 nucleotides line up with TRBD2. Germline V gene sequence: CDR1 SGHTA, CDR2 FQGNSA. This CDR3 has 19 amino acids. V was clipped by 5 bases and J by 3 bases; unmatched bases: 12. The CDR3 nucleotides are TGTGCCAGCAGCAGCAGACTAGCGGGGGGGATGGTAATCAAAAACATTCAGTACTTC. It codes for CASSSRLAGGMVIKNIQYF. The full variable domain, rest sourced from reference TRBV7-2 and TRBJ2-4, is GAGVSQSPSNKVTEKGKDVELRCDPISGHTALYWYRQSLGQGLEFLIYFQGNSAPDKSGLPSDRFSAERTGGSVSTLTIQRTQQEDSAVYLCASSSRLAGGMVIKNIQYFGAGTRLSVL.

This clonotype has ten or more counts. V usage is TRBV12-3 or TRBV12-4 and J usage is TRBJ2-7, with 12 bases that match TRBD1. The CDR3 has 16 residues. The junction had 12 bases not matched to a gene; V was cut back by 6 bases and J by 6 bases. The CDR3 coding sequence is TGTGCCAGCAGGCGAGGCCCCGGGACAGGGGGCGGCGAGCAGTACTTC. This gives the protein CASRRGPGTGGGEQYF.

This clonotype has at least ten counts. The chain employs TRBV20-1 and TRBJ2-5; D not resolved. V gave up 0 bases and J gave up 5 bases, with 13 bases separating them. This CDR3 contains 14 residues. Germline V gene lookup returns CDR1 DFQATT and CDR2 SNEGSKA (reference sequence). The CDR3 nucleotides are TGCAGTGCTAGAGACCGACCCTTAAGGGAGACCCAGTACTTC. Protein product: CSARDRPLRETQYF.

This clonotype was counted at least ten times. The J gene is TRBJ2-2, the V gene TRBV5-1; the D gene is possibly TRBD1 (6 bases). Per the germline V gene, CDR1 is SGHRS and CDR2 is YFSETQ. This CDR3 spans 15 amino acids. V was pared by 4 bases and J by 5 bases, with 15 bases between. The CDR3 region is CASSLEGTNTGELFF. CDR3 bases: TGCGCCAGCAGCCTTGAGGGGACAAATACCGGGGAGCTGTTTTTT.

This clonotype was observed at least ten times. The rearrangement uses TRBV5-1 and TRBJ2-1; no clear D gene. Germline assignment: CDR1 SGHRS and CDR2 YFSETQ. The CDR3 has 13 residues. V lost 2 bases, J lost 5 bases, and 8 bases lay in between. For the CDR3, the DNA is TGCGCCAGCAGCTTTGAGAGGAACAATGAGCAGTTCTTC. It yields the protein CASSFERNNEQFF.

This clonotype was detected only a few times. Possible read error: a much larger clone is one base away. The chain recombines TRBV20-1 with TRBJ2-5, with D possibly TRBD2 on 5 matching bases. Per germline, CDR1 DFQATT and CDR2 SNEGSKA (reference sequence). The germline V and J ends were trimmed by 6 bases and 2 bases, with 10 bases remaining between them. The CDR3 sequence is 12 residues long. The CDR3, as DNA: TGCAGTGCCCAGAGGGAACAAGAGACCCAGTACTTC. Amino acids: CSAQREQETQYF.